This entry concerns a single T cell receptor beta chain. The source of the sample is a study of blood T cell repertoires in COVID-19. About the research overall: Collection of acute and convalescent COVID-19 samples took place in the United States, Italy and Spain.

Clones were sequenced by immunoSEQ multiplex PCR, and TCRdb holds only the in-frame ones, with some missing. The sample includes about 270,000 clones, roughly 84% of them seen just once. The CDR3 length is 14 residues. Germline assignment: CDR1 KGHSH and CDR2 LQKENI. Between the trimmed V and J ends, which lost 6 bases and 1 base, there was a span of 12 bases. The sequenced material came from peripheral blood. V and J are TRBV18 and TRBJ1-1; possible D gene TRBD1, 6 bases. The sequence derives from a woman aged 18-29 years with acute or convalescent COVID-19. The CDR3 sequence is CASSINRENTEAFF. In DNA, the CDR3 is TGTGCCAGCTCCATAAACAGGGAGAACACTGAAGCTTTCTTT.